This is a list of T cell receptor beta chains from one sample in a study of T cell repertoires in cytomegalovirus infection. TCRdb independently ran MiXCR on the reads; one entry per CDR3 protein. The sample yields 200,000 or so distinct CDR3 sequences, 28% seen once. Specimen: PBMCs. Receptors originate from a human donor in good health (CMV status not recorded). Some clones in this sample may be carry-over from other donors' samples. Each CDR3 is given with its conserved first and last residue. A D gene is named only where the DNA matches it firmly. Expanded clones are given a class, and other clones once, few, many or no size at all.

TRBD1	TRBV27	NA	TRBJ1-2	TGTGCCAGCAGTTTTTCCCTCACAGGGGAAGGCTACACCTTC	CASSFSLTGEGYTF
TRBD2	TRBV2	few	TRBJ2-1	TGTGCCAGCAGTGAAGCCATCAAGCCAGGACTAGCGGGTGAGAGGTGGCCCTACAATGAGCAGTTCTTC	CASSEAIKPGLAGERWPYNEQFF
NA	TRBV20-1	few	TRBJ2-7	TGCAGTGCTAGATACAGGGCCCCACCCTACGAGCAGTACTTC	CSARYRAPPYEQYF
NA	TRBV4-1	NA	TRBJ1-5	TGCGCCAGCAGCCAAGGGCGAAGGGTATGGGGCAATCAGCCCCAGCATTTT	CASSQGRRVWGNQPQHF
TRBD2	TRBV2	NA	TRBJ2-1	TGTGCCAGCAGTGTAAACGGTCTAGCGGGGGGGGATGAGCAGTTCTTC	CASSVNGLAGGDEQFF
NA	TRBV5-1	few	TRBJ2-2	TGCGCCAGCAGCTACGACAGGTTGAACACCGGGGAGCTGTTTTTT	CASSYDRLNTGELFF
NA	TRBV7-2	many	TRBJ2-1	TGTGCCAGCAGCCAACAATCAGCAAATGAGCAGTTCTTC	CASSQQSANEQFF
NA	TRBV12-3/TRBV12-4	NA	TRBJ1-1	TGTGCCAGCAGTCCGGACGTCGGGGGACTACTGAACACTGAAGCTTTCTTT	CASSPDVGGLLNTEAFF
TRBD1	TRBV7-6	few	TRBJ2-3	TGTGCCAGCAGCACAGGGGCAGGAGATACGCAGTATTTT	CASSTGAGDTQYF
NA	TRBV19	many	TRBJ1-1	TGTGCCAGTAGTTCATACCGGGACACCACTGAAGCTTTCTTT	CASSSYRDTTEAFF
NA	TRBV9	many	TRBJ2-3	TGTGCCAGCAGCCCCGCCCGCAGTACCAGCACAGATACGCAGTATTTT	CASSPARSTSTDTQYF
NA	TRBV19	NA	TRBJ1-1	TGTGCCAGTATCCCCGGGCCTATCATACCCTCGAACACTGAAGCTTTCTTT	CASIPGPIIPSNTEAFF
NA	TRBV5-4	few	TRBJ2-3	TGTGCCAGCAGCGCAGCTGGGGAACCCACAGATACGCAGTATTTT	CASSAAGEPTDTQYF
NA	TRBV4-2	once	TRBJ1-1	TGTGCCAGCAGCCAGAGGGAGCGGCTGAACACTGAAGCTTTCTTT	CASSQRERLNTEAFF
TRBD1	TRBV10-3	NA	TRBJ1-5	TGTGCCATCAGTGAGTCCAGGGGGCTTGATCGAAATCAGCCCCAGCATTTT	CAISESRGLDRNQPQHF
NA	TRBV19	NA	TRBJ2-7	TGTGCCAGTAGGCGGGGGACAGGAGGGGACTACGAGCAGTACTTC	CASRRGTGGDYEQYF
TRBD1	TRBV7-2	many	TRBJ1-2	TGTGCCAGCAGCAGACGGACAGGGGTCGGCTACACCTTC	CASSRRTGVGYTF
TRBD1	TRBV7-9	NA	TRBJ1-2	TGTGCCAGCAGCTTGGGAGACAGGGCTAACTATGGCTACACCTTC	CASSLGDRANYGYTF
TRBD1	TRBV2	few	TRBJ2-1	TGTGCCAGCAGCTCGGACAGGGGTGAGCAGTTCTTC	CASSSDRGEQFF
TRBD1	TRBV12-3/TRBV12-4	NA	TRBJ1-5	TGTGCCAGCACCATAGGGGACAGAGGGAATCAGCCCCAGCATTTT	CASTIGDRGNQPQHF
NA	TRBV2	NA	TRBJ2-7	TGTGCCAGTAATGTTGAGATACAGTCCTACGAGCAGTACTTC	CASNVEIQSYEQYF
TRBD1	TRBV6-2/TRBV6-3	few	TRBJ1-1	TGTGCCAGCAGTCCAACCGGGACAGGGGATGGGATGAACACTGAAGCTTTCTTT	CASSPTGTGDGMNTEAFF
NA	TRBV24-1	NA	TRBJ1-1	TGTGCCGCCCCTACACCCGACAAGGACACTGAAGCTTTCTTT	CAAPTPDKDTEAFF
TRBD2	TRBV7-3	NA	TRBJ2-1	TGTGCCAGCAGCTTAGCGGGGGGTATCTACAATGAGCAGTTCTTC	CASSLAGGIYNEQFF
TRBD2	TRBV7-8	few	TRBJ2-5	TGTGCCAGCAGTTCAAAACGGGGGGGCCCGAAGTCGGCCCAGTACTTC	CASSSKRGGPKSAQYF
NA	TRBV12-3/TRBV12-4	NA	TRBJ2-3	TGTGCCAGCAGTTCGGGACCTAGCACAGATACGCAGTATTTT	CASSSGPSTDTQYF
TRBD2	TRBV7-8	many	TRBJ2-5	TGTGCCAGCAGCTCATGGCGGGGGAATCAAGAGACCCAGTACTTC	CASSSWRGNQETQYF
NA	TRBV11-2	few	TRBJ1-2	TGTGCCAGCACCCCAAACATTCTTGACTATGGCTACACCTTC	CASTPNILDYGYTF
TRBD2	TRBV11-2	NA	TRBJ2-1	TGTGCCAGCAGCGACCGACTAGCGGGGCTTGAGTTCTTC	CASSDRLAGLEFF
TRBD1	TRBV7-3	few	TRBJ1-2	TGTGCCAGCAGCTTATCCCCGGGACAGGGGTTGTATGGCTACACCTTC	CASSLSPGQGLYGYTF
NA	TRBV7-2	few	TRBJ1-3	TGTGCCAGCAGCCAACAGGGAAGCCGAGGAAACACCATATATTTT	CASSQQGSRGNTIYF
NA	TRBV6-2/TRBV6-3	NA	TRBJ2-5	TGTGCCAGCAGTTACCTAGCCACAATCCAAGAGACCCAGTACTTC	CASSYLATIQETQYF
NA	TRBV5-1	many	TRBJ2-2	TGCGCCAGCAGCTTTGGACCCTACACCGGGGAGCTGTTTTTT	CASSFGPYTGELFF
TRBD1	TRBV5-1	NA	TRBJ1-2	TGCGCCAGCAGCTCGGGGACAGGGATGGATGGCTACACCTTC	CASSSGTGMDGYTF
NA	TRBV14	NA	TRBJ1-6	TGTGCCAGCAGCCAAGGGATCACGTATTCACCCCTCCACTTT	CASSQGITYSPLHF
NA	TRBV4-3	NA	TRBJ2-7	TGCGCCAGCAGCCGTGGGCCTTCCTACGAGCAGTACTTC	CASSRGPSYEQYF
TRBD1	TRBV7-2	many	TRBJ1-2	TGTGCCAGCAGCTTAGGGTGGCTGTCGGGACAGGGGGTGGATGGCTACACCTTC	CASSLGWLSGQGVDGYTF
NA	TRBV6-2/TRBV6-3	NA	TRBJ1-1	TGTGCCAGCAGTTACGCCCAGGGCCCTAACACTGAAGCTTTCTTT	CASSYAQGPNTEAFF
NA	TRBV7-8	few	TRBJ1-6	TGTGCCAGCAGCTTCCGGGACAACAATCTTAATTCACCCCTCCACTTT	CASSFRDNNLNSPLHF
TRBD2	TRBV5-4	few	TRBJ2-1	TGTGCCAGCAGCCCGCCCGGCCTCGGGGGGGAGCAGTTCTTC	CASSPPGLGGEQFF
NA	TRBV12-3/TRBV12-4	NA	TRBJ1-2	TGTGCCAGCAGTTTTTCCAATGGGGGGCTCGGCTACACCTTC	CASSFSNGGLGYTF
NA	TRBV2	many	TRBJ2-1	TGTGCCAGCAGTGTAAGAATCTACAATGAGCAGTTCTTC	CASSVRIYNEQFF
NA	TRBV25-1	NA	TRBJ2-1	TGTGCCAGCAGTGAGGGCAGGGGGGATGAGCAGTTCTTC	CASSEGRGDEQFF
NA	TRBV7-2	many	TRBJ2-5	TGTGCCAGCAGCTTTGGGTTCCAAGAGACCCAGTACTTC	CASSFGFQETQYF
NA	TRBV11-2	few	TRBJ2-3	TGTGCCAGCAGCTTAGATCAGGGCCGGTTGGATACGCAGTATTTT	CASSLDQGRLDTQYF
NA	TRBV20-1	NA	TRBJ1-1	TGCAGTGCTAGACCACTCCGGGGACGGACTGAAGCTTTCTTT	CSARPLRGRTEAFF
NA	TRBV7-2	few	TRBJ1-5	TGTGCCAGCAGCTTCAGGAAGCCCCAGCATTTT	CASSFRKPQHF